The 7 T cell receptor beta chains given below trace back to one sample, sequenced in a study of cytomegalovirus exposure and HLA in healthy donors. In the PCR, 60 Vbeta and 13 Jbeta primers were used. Clones were read by immunoSEQ multiplex PCR, and TCRdb kept only the in-frame ones, dropping some. Among about 170,000 clones, 79% were seen once, and the ten largest hold under 3%. Sequencing input: PBMCs. These receptor sequences come from a woman aged 45 to 65 in good health and CMV-seronegative.

This chain connects TRBV27 to TRBJ1-1; possible D gene TRBD1, 5 bases. The germline V gene has CDR1 MNHEY and CDR2 SMNVEV (reference sequence). Trimming removed 4 bases at V and 1 base at J, with 19 bases between. The CDR3 spans 17 residues. The CDR3 is CASSSFYLRGGNTEAFF. Here the CDR3 DNA reads TGTGCCAGCAGTTCATTCTACCTCCGGGGGGGGAACACTGAAGCTTTCTTT.

The gene calls are TRBV28 and TRBJ2-1; a possible D gene is TRBD2 (6 bases). CDR3 length: 13 residues. Trimming took 2 bases from V and 9 from J, leaving 11 bases between them. Germline-derived CDR1 and CDR2 are MDHEN and SYDVKM. CDR3 in amino acids: CASSLGGVFEQFF. The CDR3 coding sequence is TGTGCCAGCAGTTTAGGCGGGGTTTTTGAGCAGTTCTTC.

V and J are TRBV6-5 and TRBJ1-2, with 8 positions matching TRBD1. V shed 3 bases and J 5 bases; nucleotides not matched to a gene: 8. CDR3 size: 15 residues. Per the germline V gene, CDR1 is MNHEY and CDR2 is SVGAGI. CDR3 nucleotides: TGTGCCAGCAGTTATCCCCAGGGGGCTATGTATGGCTACACCTTC. As protein: CASSYPQGAMYGYTF.

The J gene is TRBJ2-3, the V gene TRBV5-1, with D hard to call. Germline V lookup: CDR1 SGHRS, CDR2 YFSETQ. The CDR3 loop spans 15 amino acids. The germline V and J ends were trimmed by 1 base and 0 bases, with 9 bases remaining between them. In DNA, the CDR3 is TGCGCCAGCAGCTTGAGAGGTCCTAGCACAGATACGCAGTATTTT. Its protein is CASSLRGPSTDTQYF.

CDR3 in amino acids: CASSIDIIGRQGGKLFF. DNA of the CDR3: TGTGCCAGTAGTATAGATATAATTGGGAGGCAGGGAGGGAAACTGTTTTTT. V is TRBV19 and J is TRBJ1-4; D is perhaps TRBD1 (5 bases). Trimming stripped 0 bases from V and 11 bases from J, with 22 bases between. The CDR3 loop spans 17 amino acids. Germline V lookup: CDR1 LNHDA, CDR2 SQIVND (reference sequence).

The chain recombines TRBV28 with TRBJ2-7; maybe TRBD2 (6 bases). This CDR3 contains 12 residues. Looked up from germline, CDR1 is MDHEN and CDR2 is SYDVKM. V dropped 11 bases and J dropped 2 bases, with 13 bases sitting between them. CDR3 DNA sequence: TGTGCCTCCCGGGGGACCCCCTACGAGCAGTACTTC. Residues: CASRGTPYEQYF.

This clone turned up a few times. In the same sample, other DNA sequences code for this CDR3. This rearrangement joins TRBV27 to TRBJ1-6, with D maybe TRBD1 (6 bases). V was clipped by 5 bases and J by 1 base, with 21 bases between them. The CDR3 has 19 residues. Germline CDR1 is MNHEY and CDR2 is SMNVEV (reference sequence). CDR3 region: CASSLQVRTDGSYNSPLHF. For the CDR3, the DNA is TGTGCCAGCAGTCTCCAGGTGCGGACAGATGGATCCTATAATTCACCCCTCCACTTT.